This T cell receptor (beta chain) was observed in a study of cytomegalovirus exposure and HLA in healthy donors. Trimming removed 4 bases from V and 5 bases from J; junction bases left unmatched: 10. The germline CDR1 and CDR2 sequences are LNHDA and SQIVND (reference sequence). There are 15 residues in the CDR3. PCR was performed using 60 Vbeta and 13 Jbeta primers. Generated by immunoSEQ multiplex PCR, the TCRdb table keeps only in-frame clones and is missing some. The sample has around 91,000 clones; roughly 86% are singletons. Sequencing was performed on PBMCs. The clonotype was recovered from a man in his thirties or forties in good health and CMV-seropositive. The chain links TRBV19 to TRBJ2-5; TRBD2 aligns across 7 bases. DNA for the CDR3: TGTGCCAGTAGTACCACGGGACTAAGTTGGGAGACCCAGTACTTC. Amino acid sequence: CASSTTGLSWETQYF.